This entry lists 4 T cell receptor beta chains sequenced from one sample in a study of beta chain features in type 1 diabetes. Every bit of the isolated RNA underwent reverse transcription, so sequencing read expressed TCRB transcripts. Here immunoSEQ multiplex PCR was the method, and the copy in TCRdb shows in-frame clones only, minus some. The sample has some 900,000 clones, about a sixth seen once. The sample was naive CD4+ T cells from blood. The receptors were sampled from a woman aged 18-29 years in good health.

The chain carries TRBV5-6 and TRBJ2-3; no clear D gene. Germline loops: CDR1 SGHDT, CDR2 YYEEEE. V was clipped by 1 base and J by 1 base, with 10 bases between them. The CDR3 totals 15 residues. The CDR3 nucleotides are TGTGCCAGCAGCTTGAGGCTGATTGGCACAGATACGCAGTATTTT. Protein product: CASSLRLIGTDTQYF.

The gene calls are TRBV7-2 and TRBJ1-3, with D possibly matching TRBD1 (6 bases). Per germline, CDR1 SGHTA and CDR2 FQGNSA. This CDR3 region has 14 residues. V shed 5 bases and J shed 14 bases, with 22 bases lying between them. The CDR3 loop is CASSPHVQGSPLYF. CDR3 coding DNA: TGTGCCAGCAGCCCACACGTGCAGGGGTCCCCCTTATATTTT.

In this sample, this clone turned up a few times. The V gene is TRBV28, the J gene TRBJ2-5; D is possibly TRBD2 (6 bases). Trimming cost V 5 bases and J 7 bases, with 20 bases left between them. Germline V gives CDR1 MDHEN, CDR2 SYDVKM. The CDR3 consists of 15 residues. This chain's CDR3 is CASSLPGLPRGTQYF. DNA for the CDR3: TGTGCCAGCAGTCTCCCGGGACTTCCGAGGGGGACCCAGTACTTC.

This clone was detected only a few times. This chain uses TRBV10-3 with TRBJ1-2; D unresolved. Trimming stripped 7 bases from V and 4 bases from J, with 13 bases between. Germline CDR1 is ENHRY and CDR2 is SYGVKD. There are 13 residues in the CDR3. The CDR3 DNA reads TGTGCCATCACCCCCCAGCCCCTCTATGGCTACACCTTC. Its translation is CAITPQPLYGYTF.